This note documents a single T cell receptor (beta chain) sequence. This record comes from a study of T cell changes during pregnancy in multiple sclerosis. CDR3 length: 14 amino acids. With 2 bases removed from V and 0 bases from J, the gap between germline ends came to 5 bases. CDR1 is SGHAT, CDR2 FQNNGV, per germline. Sequenced by immunoSEQ multiplex PCR; TCRdb stores in-frame clones only, minus some. The data show around 130,000 clones, approximately 93% seen once. Source: peripheral blood, taken before pregnancy. This chain links TRBV11-2 with TRBJ1-3; D gene unclear. This TCR was sampled from a female donor with multiple sclerosis, enrolled in a pregnancy study. As DNA, the CDR3 is TGTGCCAGCAGCTTAAGGAGCTCTGGAAACACCATATATTTT. Amino acid sequence: CASSLRSSGNTIYF.